Listed below are T cell receptor beta chains from one sample, sequenced in a study of CD8+ T cells in alopecia areata. The method was immunoSEQ multiplex PCR; TCRdb's version includes in-frame clones alone and lacks a portion of them. The sample lists 150,000 or so clones, approximately 60% seen once, with more than 4.5% in the top ten. Material for sequencing was CD4+ T cells sorted from blood. All receptors derive from a human donor in good health. Both conserved end residues are part of each CDR3. Fields, in order: J gene, D gene, clone size, V gene, CDR3 DNA, CDR3 protein. D genes are given only for firm matches. Clone size is not always given. Where it is, it says once, few, many or a class for expanded clones.

>TRBJ2-3|TRBD1|.|TRBV30
TGTGCCTGGAGTGTACTGGACAGGGACGGAGATACGCAGTATTTT
CAWSVLDRDGDTQYF
>TRBJ1-1|.|.|TRBV29-1
TGCAGCGTTGAAGGCCGGACGGTCCGCGGGGCTTTCTTT
CSVEGRTVRGAFF
>TRBJ1-1|.|many|TRBV5-1
TGCGCCAGCAGTCCCGGTGGATCCGGGAACACTGAAGCTTTCTTT
CASSPGGSGNTEAFF
>TRBJ1-5|TRBD1|.|TRBV5-1
TGCGCCAGCAGCTTGACAGGGGGGTATCAGCCCCAGCATTTT
CASSLTGGYQPQHF
>TRBJ2-7|.|.|TRBV7-9
TGTGCCAGCAGCTTAAGGGCGGCGGGGTACGAGCAGTACTTC
CASSLRAAGYEQYF
>TRBJ1-5|.|many|TRBV6-6
TGTGCCAGCAGTAGGGCCCCTTCAGCCAATCAGCCCCAGCATTTT
CASSRAPSANQPQHF
>TRBJ2-7|TRBD1|.|TRBV5-6
TGTGCCAGCAGCAAGGGACAGGGGGACTCCTACGAGCAGTACTTC
CASSKGQGDSYEQYF
>TRBJ1-2|.|once|TRBV29-1
TGCAGCGTTGTGGGTCTTCTCGAGGGCGGCTACACCTTC
CSVVGLLEGGYTF
>TRBJ1-2|.|.|TRBV29-1
TGCAGCGTTGAACAGTATGGCTACACCTTC
CSVEQYGYTF
>TRBJ2-1|.|.|TRBV4-1
TGCGCCAGCAGCCAAGGGTACGGCGGCCTAGGCAATGAGCAGTTCTTC
CASSQGYGGLGNEQFF
>TRBJ2-7|TRBD2|few|TRBV28
TGTGCCAGCTTTCCCTCCCTAGCGGGCGATTACGAGCAGTACTTC
CASFPSLAGDYEQYF
>TRBJ1-1|.|.|TRBV29-1
TGCAGCGTTGGGTCCACCCCGAGGGGAAACACTGAAGCTTTCTTT
CSVGSTPRGNTEAFF
>TRBJ1-1|TRBD1|.|TRBV13
TGTGCCAGCACAGGGGGGCGAGGGGCGAACACTGAAGCTTTCTTT
CASTGGRGANTEAFF
>TRBJ2-7|TRBD2|few|TRBV30
TGTGCCTGGAGTTCCGGCGGGAGTAAGCAGTACTTC
CAWSSGGSKQYF
>TRBJ1-2|.|few|TRBV29-1
TGCAGCGTGGCCATCGGGTTCGATCCTTATGGCTACACCTTC
CSVAIGFDPYGYTF
>TRBJ1-5|TRBD1|.|TRBV23-1
TGCGCCAGCAGTCGAGGCGACAGGGCAGATCAGCCCCAGCATTTT
CASSRGDRADQPQHF
>TRBJ2-7|.|few|TRBV28
TGTGCCAGCAGCCCGGTGAGCTCCTACGAGCAGTACTTC
CASSPVSSYEQYF
>TRBJ2-7|.|.|TRBV30
TGTGCCTGGAGTAAGACAGTCAGCTACGAGCAGTACTTC
CAWSKTVSYEQYF
>TRBJ2-5|.|.|TRBV11-2
TGTGCCAGCAGCTCCTATCCGGGGGAGACCCAGTACTTC
CASSSYPGETQYF
>TRBJ1-2|.|.|TRBV2
TGTGCCAGCAGTGCGGAAGGGGATGGCTACACCTTC
CASSAEGDGYTF
>TRBJ2-1|TRBD1|.|TRBV18
TGTGCCAGCTCACGTTCAGGGGGTGAATACAATGAGCAGTTCTTC
CASSRSGGEYNEQFF
>TRBJ2-3|.|.|TRBV6-5
TGTGCCAGCAGCCCGCCTGGGGGAGATACGCAGTATTTT
CASSPPGGDTQYF
>TRBJ2-7|.|.|TRBV5-1
TGCGCCAGCAGCTCCCGGGACTTCCCCTACGAGCAGTACTTC
CASSSRDFPYEQYF
>TRBJ2-7|.|.|TRBV30
TGTGCCTGGTCGCCAGGTTCGGACTACGAGCAGTACTTC
CAWSPGSDYEQYF
>TRBJ2-6|TRBD1|.|TRBV7-9
TGTGCCAGCGTCTCCCGGGACAGGGAGGCGGGGGCCAACGTCCTGACTTTC
CASVSRDREAGANVLTF
>TRBJ1-5|.|few|TRBV30
TGTGCCTGGCAAAGGACAGTGCAGGGGCCCCAGCATTTT
CAWQRTVQGPQHF
>TRBJ2-1|TRBD2|.|TRBV29-1
TGCAGCGAAGCTAGCGGGAGGGCATATGAGCAGTTCTTC
CSEASGRAYEQFF
>TRBJ1-5|.|.|TRBV5-8
TGTGCCAGCAGCTTGGCATTTGGGGTTATCAATCAGCCCCAGCATTTT
CASSLAFGVINQPQHF
>TRBJ2-6|.|.|TRBV4-1
TGCGCCAGCAGCCAAGTGTGGGCTGGGGCCAACGTCCTGACTTTC
CASSQVWAGANVLTF
>TRBJ2-5|.|.|TRBV7-9
TGTGCCAGCAGCTCAGACAGCCAAGAGACCCAGTACTTC
CASSSDSQETQYF
>TRBJ1-2|.|.|TRBV9
TGTGCCAGCAGCGTAGAGTTCTCAGCTAACTATGGCTACACCTTC
CASSVEFSANYGYTF
>TRBJ1-4|.|.|TRBV27
TGTGCCAGCAGTTTATCTTACCATAACCAGGAAAAACTGTTTTTT
CASSLSYHNQEKLFF
>TRBJ2-5|.|.|TRBV29-1
TGCAGCGTTGGTCAGGGTCAAGAGACCCAGTACTTC
CSVGQGQETQYF
>TRBJ2-6|.|.|TRBV4-1
TGCGCCAGCAGCCAACAGGGGATCGGGGCCAACGTCCTGACTTTC
CASSQQGIGANVLTF
>TRBJ2-3|.|.|TRBV29-1
TGCAGCGTTGAAGATGGGGGGAATACGCAGTATTTT
CSVEDGGNTQYF
>TRBJ2-3|.|.|TRBV29-1
TGCAGCGTTGATAAACAAGCAGATACGCAGTATTTT
CSVDKQADTQYF
>TRBJ1-2|.|.|TRBV9
TGTGCCAGCAGCGTGGGGGATAGTATCTTCTATGGCTACACCTTC
CASSVGDSIFYGYTF
>TRBJ2-6|.|few|TRBV2
TGTGCCAGCAGTAAGGGAAGGTCTGGGGCCAACGTCCTGACTTTC
CASSKGRSGANVLTF
>TRBJ2-1|.|.|TRBV25-1
TGTGCCAGCAGTGAAGGAACAAGGGCGGCCTACAATGAGCAGTTCTTC
CASSEGTRAAYNEQFF
>TRBJ2-2|.|few|TRBV27
TGTGCCAGCAGTTTTAGCGGTGGCACCGGGGAGCTGTTTTTT
CASSFSGGTGELFF
>TRBJ1-2|TRBD1|few|TRBV28
TGTGCCAGCAGGGGACAGCCGATCTATGGCTACACCTTC
CASRGQPIYGYTF
>TRBJ2-7|.|.|TRBV10-3
TGTGCCAACCCCTCTGCGGCATCCTCCTACGAGCAGTACTTC
CANPSAASSYEQYF
>TRBJ1-5|.|.|TRBV28
TGTGCCAGCAGTTTATGGCCTTCGCCCCAGCATTTT
CASSLWPSPQHF
>TRBJ1-4|TRBD1|.|TRBV30
TGTGCCTGGAGTCGACTACAGGGGGCGGATGAAAAACTGTTTTTT
CAWSRLQGADEKLFF
>TRBJ1-1|.|once|TRBV5-1
TGCGCCAGCAGCTTACTACAGAGTATGAACACTGAAGCTTTCTTT
CASSLLQSMNTEAFF
>TRBJ1-1|.|.|TRBV30
TGTGCCTGGAACCCCGGGGCAGGCACTGAAGCTTTCTTT
CAWNPGAGTEAFF
>TRBJ1-2|TRBD1|.|TRBV7-9
TGTGCCAGCACATCACAGGGGTCGTACACCTTC
CASTSQGSYTF
>TRBJ2-5|.|.|TRBV29-1
TGCAGCGTTGGGCAGGGTAGAGAGACCCAGTACTTC
CSVGQGRETQYF
>TRBJ1-1|TRBD1|.|TRBV30
TGTGCCTGGACAGGGGGCAATCTGAACACTGAAGCTTTCTTT
CAWTGGNLNTEAFF
>TRBJ2-1|.|.|TRBV5-4
TGTGCCAGCAGCTCAAAGACTAGTTTCGACAATGAGCAGTTCTTC
CASSSKTSFDNEQFF
>TRBJ2-5|.|.|TRBV28
TGTGCCAGCAGTTTGAACGACTTCGGAGAGACCCAGTACTTC
CASSLNDFGETQYF
>TRBJ1-2|.|.|TRBV7-9
TGTGCCAGCAGCTACTCCGGGACCACAGGGGGCTACACCTTC
CASSYSGTTGGYTF
>TRBJ2-6|.|.|TRBV6-1
TGTGCCAGCCAGGGGTACTCTGGGGCCAACGTCCTGACTTTC
CASQGYSGANVLTF
>TRBJ1-1|.|.|TRBV25-1
TGTGCCAGCATCGATCTGATGAACACTGAAGCTTTCTTT
CASIDLMNTEAFF